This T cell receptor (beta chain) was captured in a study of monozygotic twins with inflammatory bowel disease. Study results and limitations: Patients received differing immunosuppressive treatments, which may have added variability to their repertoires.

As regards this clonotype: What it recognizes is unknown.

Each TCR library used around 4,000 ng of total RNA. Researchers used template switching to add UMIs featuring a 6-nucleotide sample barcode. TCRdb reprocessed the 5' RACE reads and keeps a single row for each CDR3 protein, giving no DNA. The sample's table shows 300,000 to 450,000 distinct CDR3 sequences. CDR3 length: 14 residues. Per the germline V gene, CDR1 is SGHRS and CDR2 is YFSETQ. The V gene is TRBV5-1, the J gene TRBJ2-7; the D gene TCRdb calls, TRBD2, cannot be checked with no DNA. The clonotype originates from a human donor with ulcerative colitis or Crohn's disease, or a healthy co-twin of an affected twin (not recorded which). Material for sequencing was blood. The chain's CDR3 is CATGPSESSYEQYF.